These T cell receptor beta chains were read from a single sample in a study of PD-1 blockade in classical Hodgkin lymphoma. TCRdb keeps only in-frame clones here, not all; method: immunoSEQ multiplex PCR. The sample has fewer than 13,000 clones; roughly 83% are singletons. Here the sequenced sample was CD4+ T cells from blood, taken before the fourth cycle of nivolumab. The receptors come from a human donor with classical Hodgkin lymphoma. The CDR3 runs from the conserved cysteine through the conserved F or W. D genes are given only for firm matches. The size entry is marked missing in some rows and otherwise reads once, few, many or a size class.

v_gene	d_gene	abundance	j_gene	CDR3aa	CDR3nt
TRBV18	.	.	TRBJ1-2	CASSPISGQNYGYTF	TGTGCCAGCTCACCAATCTCAGGTCAGAACTATGGCTACACCTTC
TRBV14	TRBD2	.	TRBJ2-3	CASSLRRGDYTDTQYF	TGTGCCAGCAGCCTCAGACGAGGGGACTACACAGATACGCAGTATTTT
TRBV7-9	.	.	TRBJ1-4	CASSRATGTNEKLFF	TGTGCCAGCAGCCGAGCTACAGGGACTAATGAAAAACTGTTTTTT
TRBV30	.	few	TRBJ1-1	CAWSDPRAEAFF	TGTGCCTGGAGTGACCCCCGCGCTGAAGCTTTCTTT
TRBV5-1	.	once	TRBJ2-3	CASSSGQGGTDTQYF	TGCGCCAGCAGCTCCGGACAGGGAGGGACAGATACGCAGTATTTT
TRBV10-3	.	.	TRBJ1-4	CAIRATSRANEKLFF	TGTGCCATCAGGGCCACCTCCCGAGCTAATGAAAAACTGTTTTTT
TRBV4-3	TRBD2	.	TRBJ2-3	CASSQLPGGSTDTQYF	TGCGCCAGCAGCCAACTTCCGGGGGGAAGCACAGATACGCAGTATTTT
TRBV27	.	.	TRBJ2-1	CASSLRVNSYNEQFF	TGTGCCAGCAGTCTCAGGGTGAACTCCTACAATGAGCAGTTCTTC
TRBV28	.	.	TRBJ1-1	CASSWDPGIEAFF	TGTGCCAGCAGCTGGGACCCGGGGATTGAAGCTTTCTTT
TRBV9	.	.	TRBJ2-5	CASSVGGVQETQYF	TGTGCCAGCAGCGTAGGCGGGGTACAAGAGACCCAGTACTTC
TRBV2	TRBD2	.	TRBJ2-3	CASSREGTDTQYF	TGTGCCTCATCGCGGGAGGGCACAGATACGCAGTATTTT
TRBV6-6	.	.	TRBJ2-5	CASSYRGSETQYF	TGTGCCAGCAGTTACAGGGGGTCAGAGACCCAGTACTTC
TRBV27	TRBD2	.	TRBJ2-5	CASSFRGLAGEETQYF	TGTGCCAGCAGTTTCCGAGGACTAGCGGGGGAAGAGACCCAGTACTTC
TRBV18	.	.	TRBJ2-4	CASSQGPSKNIQYF	TGTGCCAGCTCTCAGGGGCCAAGCAAAAACATTCAGTACTTC
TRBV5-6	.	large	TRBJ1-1	CASSKREFPILYNTEAFF	TGTGCCAGCAGCAAACGGGAGTTCCCCATCCTCTATAACACTGAAGCTTTCTTT
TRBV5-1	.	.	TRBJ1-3	CASRMGAGNTIYF	TGCGCCAGCAGAATGGGGGCTGGAAACACCATATATTTT
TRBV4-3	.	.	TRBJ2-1	CASSQAHIPRGEQFF	TGCGCCAGCAGCCAAGCTCATATCCCGAGGGGTGAGCAGTTCTTC
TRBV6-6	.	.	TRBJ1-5	CASSYLGDSNQPQHF	TGTGCCAGCAGTTATTTGGGGGATAGCAATCAGCCCCAGCATTTT
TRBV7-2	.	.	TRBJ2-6	CASSLAASGANVLTF	TGTGCCAGCAGCTTAGCAGCCTCTGGGGCCAACGTCCTGACTTTC
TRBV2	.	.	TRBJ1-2	CASSEGYGYTF	TGTGCCAGCAGTGAAGGGTATGGCTACACCTTC
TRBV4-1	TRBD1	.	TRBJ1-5	CASSQAGTGGQPQHF	TGCGCCAGCAGCCAAGCCGGGACAGGGGGACAGCCCCAGCATTTT
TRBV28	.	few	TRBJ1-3	CASSPTTLGNTIYF	TGTGCCAGCAGTCCAACCACCCTCGGAAACACCATATATTTT
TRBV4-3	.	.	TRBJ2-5	CASSQDAGQQETQYF	TGCGCCAGCAGCCAAGATGCGGGGCAACAAGAGACCCAGTACTTC
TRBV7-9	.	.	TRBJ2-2	CASSKPSAVTNTGELFF	TGTGCCAGCAGCAAACCTTCGGCGGTGACCAACACCGGGGAGCTGTTTTTT
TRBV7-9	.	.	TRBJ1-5	CASSHALGNQPQHF	TGTGCCAGCAGCCATGCACTGGGCAATCAGCCCCAGCATTTT
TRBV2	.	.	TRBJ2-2	CASSVMAANTGELFF	TGTGCCAGCAGTGTAATGGCGGCGAACACCGGGGAGCTGTTTTTT
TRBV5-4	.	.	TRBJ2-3	CASRISGADTQYF	TGTGCCAGCAGAATATCAGGGGCAGATACGCAGTATTTT
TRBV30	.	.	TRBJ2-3	CAWSPPTSFTDTQYF	TGTGCCTGGAGTCCTCCTACTTCCTTCACAGATACGCAGTATTTT
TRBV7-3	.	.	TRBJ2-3	CASSWSRTDTQYF	TGTGCCAGCAGCTGGAGTCGCACAGATACGCAGTATTTT
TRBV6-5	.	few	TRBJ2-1	CASSYRVSSYNEQFF	TGTGCCAGCAGTTATAGGGTGAGCTCCTACAATGAGCAGTTCTTC
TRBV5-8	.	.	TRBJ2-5	CASSLVRGMETQYF	TGTGCCAGCAGCTTGGTTCGGGGGATGGAGACCCAGTACTTC
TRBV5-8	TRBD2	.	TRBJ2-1	CASRPGGIEQFF	TGTGCCAGCCGCCCGGGGGGGATTGAGCAGTTCTTC
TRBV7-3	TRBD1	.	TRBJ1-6	CASSLQGQGNSPLHF	TGTGCCAGCAGCTTACAGGGACAGGGCAACTCACCCCTCCACTTT
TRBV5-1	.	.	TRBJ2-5	CASSLGTQETQYF	TGCGCCAGCAGCTTGGGCACCCAAGAGACCCAGTACTTC
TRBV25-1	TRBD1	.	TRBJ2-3	CASRQGSTDTQYF	TGTGCCAGCAGACAGGGGTCCACAGATACGCAGTATTTT
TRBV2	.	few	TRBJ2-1	CASSDWTEQFF	TGTGCCAGCAGTGACTGGACAGAGCAGTTCTTC
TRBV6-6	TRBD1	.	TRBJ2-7	CASSNRGLYEQYF	TGTGCCAGCAGCAACAGGGGGCTCTACGAGCAGTACTTC
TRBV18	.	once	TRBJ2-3	CASSPLVLPPGDTQYF	TGTGCCAGCTCACCATTGGTCCTCCCCCCGGGGGATACGCAGTATTTT
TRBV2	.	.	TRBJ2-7	CASSVGLYEQYF	TGTGCCAGCAGTGTGGGTTTGTACGAGCAGTACTTC
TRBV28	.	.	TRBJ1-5	CASTRQGNQPQHF	TGTGCCAGCACAAGGCAGGGCAATCAGCCCCAGCATTTT
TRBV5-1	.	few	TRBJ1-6	CASSLGAVAIHSPLHF	TGCGCCAGCAGCTTGGGGGCAGTGGCCATTCATTCACCCCTCCACTTT
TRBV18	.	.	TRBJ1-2	CASSPGRLANYGYTF	TGTGCCAGCTCACCAGGGCGCCTAGCTAACTATGGCTACACCTTC
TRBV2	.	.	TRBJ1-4	CASSQDEKLFF	TGTGCCAGCAGCCAGGATGAAAAACTGTTTTTT
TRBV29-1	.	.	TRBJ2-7	CSATRDGYEQYF	TGCAGCGCCACCCGGGACGGGTACGAGCAGTACTTC
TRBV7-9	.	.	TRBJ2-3	CASSPTRLTADTQYF	TGTGCCAGCAGCCCTACCCGACTAACGGCAGATACGCAGTATTTT